These 18 T cell receptor beta chains were sequenced from one sample in a study of PD-1 blockade in classical Hodgkin lymphoma. The protocol was immunoSEQ multiplex PCR, while the TCRdb copy is restricted to in-frame clones and leaves out a portion. Of about 64,000 clones listed, about 90% are singletons. The time point denotes: cycle 4 day 1 (C4D1), after less than 7 weeks of nivolumab. Autologous stem cell transplantation was followed by relapse in every patient, and brentuximab vedotin exposure varied. The material was peripheral blood mononuclear cells (PBMCs), obtained before the fourth cycle of nivolumab. The receptors stem from a human donor with classical Hodgkin lymphoma.

DNA for the CDR3: TGTGCCAGCAGCTTGTATTCCGGGGAGACCCAGTACTTC. It specifies CASSLYSGETQYF. The rearrangement joins TRBV5-4 to TRBJ2-5; D gene ambiguous. The CDR3 contains 13 residues. CDR1 is SGHNT and CDR2 is YYREEE in the germline V gene (reference sequence). Trimming took 1 base from V and 5 from J, leaving 9 bases between them.

The chain combines TRBV5-8 with TRBJ1-3; maybe TRBD1 (6 bases). Germline loops: CDR1 SGHTS, CDR2 YDEGEE. Between the trimmed V and J ends, which lost 4 bases and 0 bases, there was a span of 11 bases. CDR3 size: 15 residues. The CDR3 protein is CASSTDSGSGNTIYF. The DNA of the CDR3 is TGTGCCAGCAGCACGGACAGTGGCTCTGGAAACACCATATATTTT.

The rearrangement joins TRBV7-6 to TRBJ2-1, with TRBD2 matching 13 bases. The germline V gene has CDR1 SGHVS and CDR2 FNYEAQ. Trimming took 5 bases from V and 6 from J; bases not matched to a gene: 4. The CDR3 is 15 amino acids. The CDR3 nucleotides are TGTGCCAGCAGCCCGGGACTAGCGGGGAGCAATGAGCAGTTCTTC. Amino acids: CASSPGLAGSNEQFF.

V is TRBV29-1 and J is TRBJ1-5; D perhaps matches TRBD1 (5 bases). CDR3 length: 13 amino acids. Trimming shortened V by 6 bases and J by 6 bases, and 15 bases separated the two germline ends. Germline lookup yields CDR1 SQVTM and CDR2 ANQGSEA. The CDR3 coding sequence is TGCAGCGTATCGGGAGGGGTGGGTCAGCCCCAGCATTTT. Translating gives CSVSGGVGQPQHF.

V is TRBV11-2 and J is TRBJ2-1; 7 positions agree with TRBD1. With V trimmed by 5 bases and J by 5 bases, 3 bases remained unmatched. The CDR3 length is 13 residues. The germline V gene encodes CDR1 SGHAT and CDR2 FQNNGV. Here the CDR3 DNA reads TGTGCCAGCAGCCGGGACAGAAACAATGAGCAGTTCTTC. Translated: CASSRDRNNEQFF.

By proportion, this clone is medium-sized. The chain links TRBV6-4 to TRBJ1-1; D ambiguous. The CDR3 is made up of 13 amino acids. Looked up from germline, CDR1 is MRHNA and CDR2 is SNTAGT. The V gene lost 4 bases and the J gene lost 5 bases, with 11 bases spanning the gap. As DNA, the CDR3 is TGTGCCAGCAGTGTGGGAATGGAGACTGAAGCTTTCTTT. This sequence encodes CASSVGMETEAFF.

This chain links TRBV18 with TRBJ2-5; maybe TRBD2 (6 bases). CDR1 KGHSH and CDR2 LQKENI come from the germline V gene. There are 11 residues in the CDR3. V was clipped by 8 bases and J by 5 bases, with 9 bases between them. CDR3 region: CASARGETQYF. As DNA, the CDR3 is TGTGCCAGCGCACGGGGGGAGACCCAGTACTTC.

The chain is built from TRBV19 and TRBJ1-2; 8 bases line up with TRBD1. This CDR3 is built from 14 residues. The junction had 8 bases not matched to a gene; V was cut back by 5 bases and J by 6 bases. Germline CDR1 reads LNHDA; CDR2 reads SQIVND (reference sequence). This CDR3 reads CASSLTGGLDGYTF. CDR3 nucleotides: TGTGCCAGTAGTCTTACAGGGGGGTTGGATGGCTACACCTTC.

The V and J genes are TRBV6-5 and TRBJ2-7, with 8 bases aligning to TRBD1. The CDR3 sequence is 14 residues long. With 2 bases clipped from V and 4 bases from J, the junction kept 4 bases outside the gene matches. In germline, CDR1 is MNHEY, CDR2 SVGAGI. The CDR3 coding sequence is TGTGCCAGCAGTTACGGTCAGGGGGCGTACGAGCAGTACTTC. Its protein is CASSYGQGAYEQYF.

The chain couples TRBV6-1 to TRBJ1-2; D not resolved. Looked up from germline, CDR1 is MNHNS and CDR2 is SASEGT. Between the trimmed V and J ends, which lost 0 bases and 13 bases, there was a span of 15 bases. The CDR3 length is 13 residues. This CDR3 is CASSEAIGHPGTF. The CDR3 DNA reads TGTGCCAGCAGTGAAGCGATTGGGCACCCCGGCACCTTC.

This sequence joins TRBV5-5 and TRBJ2-7, with unresolved D. The ends were cut back, 4 bases at V and 4 bases at J, with 15 bases in the middle. CDR3 length: 14 amino acids. Germline-derived CDR1 and CDR2 are SGHKS and YYEKEE (reference sequence). CDR3: CASSPGGSLYEQYF. Here the CDR3 DNA reads TGTGCCAGCAGCCCGGGCGGCAGTCTTTACGAGCAGTACTTC.

CDR3 nucleotide sequence: TGTGCCAGCAGTGAAAAGTACACAGATACGCAGTATTTT. Its protein product is CASSEKYTDTQYF. The chain couples TRBV6-1 to TRBJ2-3; D not resolved. Germline lookup yields CDR1 MNHNS and CDR2 SASEGT. There are 13 residues in the CDR3. V was clipped by 2 bases and J by 2 bases, with 5 bases between them.

The V and J genes are TRBV2 and TRBJ1-1; D gene uncertain. The germline V gene has CDR1 SNHLY and CDR2 FYNNEI. Trimming pared 7 bases from V and 1 base from J, leaving 13 bases between. CDR3 length: 14 amino acids. Here the CDR3 DNA reads TGTGCCAGCAAGGGAAAACGGGGGAACACTGAAGCTTTCTTT. Translated, it gives CASKGKRGNTEAFF.

The CDR3 is CAWSVIEGLGHEQYF. CDR3 coding DNA: TGTGCCTGGAGTGTAATTGAGGGGTTAGGCCACGAGCAGTACTTC. The chain is built from TRBV30 and TRBJ2-7, with D perhaps given as TRBD1 or TRBD2 (5 bases each). Per germline, CDR1 GTSNPN and CDR2 SVGIG (reference sequence). V lost 0 bases, J lost 5 bases, and 17 bases lay in between. There are 15 residues in the CDR3.

The rearrangement links TRBV13 to TRBJ1-6, with D unresolved. Trimming took off 2 bases at V and 0 bases at J, with 8 bases between the two ends. CDR3 length equals 16 residues. Germline values: CDR1 PRHDT, CDR2 FYEKMQ (reference sequence). The CDR3, as DNA: TGTGCCAGCAGCTTAATCAGTTCCTCCTATAATTCACCCCTCCACTTT. It encodes CASSLISSSYNSPLHF. Based on the CDR3 plus reference TRBV13 and TRBJ1-6, the full variable domain is AAGVIQSPRHLIKEKRETATLKCYPIPRHDTVYWYQQGPGQDPQFLISFYEKMQSDKGSIPDRFSAQQFSDYHSELNMSSLELGDSALYFCASSLISSSYNSPLHFGNGTRLTVT.

The chain has TRBV6-5 and TRBJ2-3; D might be TRBD1 or TRBD2, each matching 5 bases. This CDR3 region has 13 residues. V shed 6 bases and J shed 6 bases, with 13 bases lying between them. In germline, CDR1 is MNHEY, CDR2 SVGAGI. DNA for the CDR3: TGTGCCAGCAGATCTACGGGGCTGGATACGCAGTATTTT. It translates to CASRSTGLDTQYF.

The count of this clone is one. V and J are TRBV28 and TRBJ2-1; D is unclear. The CDR3 totals 15 residues. The germline V and J ends were trimmed by 2 bases and 3 bases, with 11 bases remaining between them. Germline CDR1 MDHEN, CDR2 SYDVKM. Here the CDR3 reads CASSLVGKDYNEQFF. CDR3 nucleotide sequence: TGTGCCAGCAGTTTAGTAGGTAAGGACTACAATGAGCAGTTCTTC.

In its sample, this clone was seen a few times. The V gene is TRBV29-1, the J gene TRBJ1-2; D remains ambiguous. The CDR3 covers 13 residues. Germline-derived CDR1 and CDR2 are SQVTM and ANQGSEA. Trimming shortened V by 4 bases and J by 4 bases, and 13 bases separated the two germline ends. The CDR3 coding sequence is TGCAGCGTTGTTCTACAGATCCCCTATGGCTACACCTTC. Its translation: CSVVLQIPYGYTF.